These 21 T cell receptor beta chains came from one sample sequenced in a study of beta chain features in type 1 diabetes (dated by TCRdb to 2016 to 2018). The paper as a whole reports these results and caveats: In all four CD4+ subsets, TCRB CDR3 length was moderately but significantly shorter in type 1 diabetes patients.

Library preparation used the immunoSEQ multiplex PCR assay. All of the isolated RNA was reverse transcribed with the High Capacity cDNA Reverse Transcription Kit, so expressed TCRB transcripts were sequenced. Imported from immuneACCESS, the table was reduced by TCRdb to in-frame sequences with V and J called. These copies leave out some clones; in studies compared against another copy, an unresolved V gene accounts for under half, and the cause of the remainder is not known. For this sample there are 250,000 to 300,000 clones; about 23% appear just once. Of the sample, more than 0.009% is held by the ten largest clones. No antigen has been assigned to these receptors. The sequenced sample was naive CD4+ T cells from blood. The meaning of the sample's cell subset or site label: true naive CD4+ T cells. The origin of the receptors is a woman younger than 45 with type 1 diabetes.

The chain links TRBV30 to TRBJ1-2; D remains unclear. In germline, CDR1 is GTSNPN, CDR2 SVGIG (reference sequence). Trimming took 4 bases from V and 0 from J, leaving 9 bases between them. There are 13 residues in the CDR3. The CDR3 loop is CAWTLVANYGYTF. The CDR3 nucleotides read TGTGCCTGGACACTTGTTGCTAACTATGGCTACACCTTC.

This clone was recorded a few times. Additional DNA sequences in this sample encode the identical CDR3. The rearrangement links TRBV5-1 to TRBJ2-1, with 8 bases aligning to TRBD2. This CDR3 has 16 residues. Unmatched junction bases numbered 2, after V lost 0 bases and J lost 0 bases. Germline CDR1 SGHRS, CDR2 YFSETQ. In DNA, the CDR3 is TGCGCCAGCAGCTTGGTAGCGGGAAGCTCCTACAATGAGCAGTTCTTC. It codes for CASSLVAGSSYNEQFF.

This rearrangement joins TRBV9 to TRBJ2-1, with 9 nucleotides matching TRBD2. CDR1 is SGDLS, CDR2 YYNGEE, per germline. Trimming at V came to 0 bases and at J to 6 bases, leaving 7 bases not matched to a gene. The length of the CDR3 is 16 residues. This chain's CDR3 is CASSVALAGLANEQFF. As DNA, the CDR3 is TGTGCCAGCAGCGTAGCGCTAGCGGGACTAGCCAATGAGCAGTTCTTC.

The chain uses TRBV18 and TRBJ1-5; D might be TRBD1 (6 bases). V lost 3 bases to trimming and J lost 9 bases, with 18 bases between them. Germline CDR1 KGHSH, CDR2 LQKENI. CDR3 length: 15 residues. CDR3 sequence reads: CASSPETGGRLPQHF. CDR3 nucleotide sequence: TGTGCCAGCTCACCCGAGACAGGTGGGCGACTGCCCCAGCATTTT. The entire variable domain, with the rest obtained from reference TRBV18 and TRBJ1-5, is as follows: NAGVMQNPRHLVRRRGQEARLRCSPMKGHSHVYWYRQLPEEGLKFMVYLQKENIIDESGMPKERFSAEFPKEGPSILRIQQVVRGDSAAYFCASSPETGGRLPQHFGDGTRLSIL.

This clone has just a few counts. The gene calls are TRBV18 and TRBJ2-1; 7 nucleotides agree with TRBD2. CDR3 length: 16 amino acids. With 0 bases clipped from V and 3 bases from J, the junction kept 5 bases outside the gene matches. Germline-derived CDR1 and CDR2 are KGHSH and LQKENI. The CDR3: CASSPPSGGYYNEQFF. The CDR3 DNA reads as TGTGCCAGCTCACCACCGTCGGGGGGATACTACAATGAGCAGTTCTTC.

Concerning this clone: Other DNA sequences in this specimen translate into the identical CDR3. The chain employs TRBV18 and TRBJ2-7; a possible D gene is TRBD1 (6 bases). This CDR3 has 12 residues. V was cut by 3 bases and J by 4 bases, with 7 bases left in between. The germline V gene has CDR1 KGHSH and CDR2 LQKENI. In DNA, the CDR3 is TGTGCCAGCTCACCCACAGGGTACGAGCAGTACTTC. Amino acids: CASSPTGYEQYF.

This clone has only a few counts. The chain employs TRBV11-2 and TRBJ2-1; 8 nucleotides match TRBD2. Germline V lookup: CDR1 SGHAT, CDR2 FQNNGV. This CDR3 is 13 amino acids long. V gave up 6 bases and J gave up 6 bases; unmatched junction bases: 4. CDR3 bases: TGTGCCAGCAGTGGGACTAGGAGCAATGAGCAGTTCTTC. The encoded protein is CASSGTRSNEQFF.

The rearrangement joins TRBV30 to TRBJ2-3; 9 bases match TRBD2. Per the germline V gene, CDR1 is GTSNPN and CDR2 is SVGIG (reference sequence). J was trimmed by 5 bases and V by 2 bases; bases with no gene match: 8. CDR3 size: 15 residues. This chain's CDR3 is CAWSRGGRAGDTQYF. The CDR3 DNA follows: TGTGCCTGGAGTCGGGGCGGGAGGGCCGGAGATACGCAGTATTTT.

The chain uses TRBV29-1 and TRBJ2-1, with 10 bases that match TRBD2. The V gene's germline CDR1 is SQVTM and CDR2 ANQGSEA. V was clipped by 5 bases and J by 4 bases; unmatched bases: 8. The CDR3 consists of 15 residues. CDR3 loop: CSVLGLARAYNEQFF. The DNA for the CDR3 is TGCAGCGTTCTGGGACTAGCGCGAGCTTACAATGAGCAGTTCTTC.

This chain links TRBV18 with TRBJ2-7; 12 positions match TRBD1. The CDR3 is 17 residues long. CDR1 KGHSH and CDR2 LQKENI come from the germline V gene. V shed 4 bases, J shed 6 bases, and the junction held 13 bases outside the gene matches. CDR3 nucleotides: TGTGCCAGCTCACAAACGACTCCGGGACAGGGGGCGGTCGAGCAGTACTTC. Residues: CASSQTTPGQGAVEQYF. Filled out from reference TRBV18 and TRBJ2-7, the complete variable domain reads NAGVMQNPRHLVRRRGQEARLRCSPMKGHSHVYWYRQLPEEGLKFMVYLQKENIIDESGMPKERFSAEFPKEGPSILRIQQVVRGDSAAYFCASSQTTPGQGAVEQYFGPGTRLTVT.

The rearrangement joins TRBV5-6 to TRBJ2-7; 8 nucleotides line up with TRBD2. The CDR3 runs to 14 residues. From germline, CDR1 is SGHDT and CDR2 YYEEEE. V shed 6 bases and J 2 bases; nucleotides not matched to a gene: 7. The CDR3 region is CASTDSGRPYEQYF. The CDR3 coding sequence is TGTGCCAGCACCGACAGCGGGAGACCCTACGAGCAGTACTTC.

This clone is a singleton in its sample. J is TRBJ1-4 and V is TRBV25-1; 7 nucleotides line up with TRBD1. CDR3 length equals 17 residues. CDR1 MGHDK and CDR2 SYGVNS come from the germline V gene. V shed 4 bases, J shed 0 bases, and the junction held 8 bases outside the gene matches. DNA for the CDR3: TGTGCCAGCAGTGGCCAGGGACAGCGTGCAACTAATGAAAAACTGTTTTTT. This codes for CASSGQGQRATNEKLFF.

The chain combines TRBV28 with TRBJ2-1; tentatively, D is TRBD1 (5 bases). Germline loops: CDR1 MDHEN, CDR2 SYDVKM. The V gene lost 6 bases and the J gene lost 5 bases, with 14 bases spanning the gap. The CDR3 runs 14 residues. CDR3 loop: CASRPLGENNEQFF. In DNA, the CDR3 is TGTGCCAGCAGGCCCCTAGGGGAAAACAATGAGCAGTTCTTC.

The J gene is TRBJ2-5, the V gene TRBV7-8, with D uncertain. The germline V gene encodes CDR1 SGHVS and CDR2 FQNEAQ. Trimming removed 0 bases from V and 2 bases from J, with 4 bases in between. The CDR3 is 13 amino acids. CDR3 sequence: CASSLAAQETQYF. The CDR3 bases are TGTGCCAGCAGCTTAGCTGCGCAAGAGACCCAGTACTTC.

This sequence joins TRBV29-1 and TRBJ2-7; TRBD2 agrees at 13 bases. The V gene end was trimmed by 6 bases and the J gene end by 2 bases; junction bases not matched to a gene: 16. Germline CDR1 and CDR2: SQVTM and ANQGSEA. The length of the CDR3 is 18 residues. CDR3 sequence: CSVIQGTSGAMPPYEQYF. CDR3 DNA: TGCAGCGTGATCCAAGGGACTAGCGGGGCCATGCCACCCTACGAGCAGTACTTC.

This clone was seen a handful of times. This rearrangement joins TRBV20-1 to TRBJ2-1; D might be TRBD2 (5 bases). Trimming cost V 1 base and J 9 bases, with 7 bases left between them. Germline V gene data show CDR1 as DFQATT and CDR2 as SNEGSKA (reference sequence). CDR3 length: 11 amino acids. The CDR3 here is CSARVGSEQFF. In nucleotides, the CDR3 is TGCAGTGCTAGAGTGGGGAGTGAGCAGTTCTTC.

This clone turned up a few times. The V gene is TRBV9, the J gene TRBJ2-3, with D possibly TRBD2 on 6 matching bases. The CDR3 has 16 residues. Germline V gene sequence: CDR1 SGDLS, CDR2 YYNGEE. Trimming removed 3 bases at V and 1 base at J, with 15 bases between. The CDR3 sequence is CASSAAGGARTDTQYF. CDR3 DNA: TGTGCCAGCAGCGCGGCGGGCGGGGCCCGCACAGATACGCAGTATTTT.

V and J are TRBV29-1 and TRBJ2-5; a weak D match, TRBD1 (5 bases). The J call may not be correct, given that the DNA end is closer to TRBJ2-7. The V gene's germline CDR1 is SQVTM and CDR2 ANQGSEA. This CDR3 comprises 14 residues. The CDR3 reads CSADTGIVSGEQYF. CDR3 DNA: TGCAGCGCGGACACAGGTATAGTTTCTGGCGAGCAGTACTTC.

This clone was seen a handful of times. The chain has TRBV2 and TRBJ2-3; D perhaps matches TRBD1 (6 bases). The CDR3 is 15 residues long. Trimming took 4 bases from V and 4 from J, leaving 15 bases between them. Germline CDR1 SNHLY, CDR2 FYNNEI. CDR3 in DNA: TGTGCCAGCAGTGCGCAAGGGACAATACCAGATACGCAGTATTTT. It encodes CASSAQGTIPDTQYF. The complete variable domain, with remaining parts taken from reference TRBV2 and TRBJ2-3, reads EPEVTQTPSHQVTQMGQEVILRCVPISNHLYFYWYRQILGQKVEFLVSFYNNEISEKSEIFDDQFSVERPDGSNFTLKIRSTKLEDSAMYFCASSAQGTIPDTQYFGPGTRLTVL.

This clone was counted once. This chain uses TRBV27 with TRBJ2-3; D is uncertain. There are 14 residues in the CDR3. CDR1 is MNHEY, CDR2 SMNVEV, per germline (reference sequence). V shed 4 bases and J shed 5 bases, with 13 bases lying between them. The CDR3 nucleotides are TGTGCCAGCAGTTCCCCCCCCTCGGGAGATACGCAGTATTTT. It is translated as CASSSPPSGDTQYF.

This rearrangement joins TRBV2 to TRBJ2-7; D gene ambiguous. V dropped 6 bases and J dropped 9 bases, with 9 bases sitting between them. This CDR3 is built from 10 residues. The germline gives CDR1 SNHLY, CDR2 FYNNEI. Written as DNA, the CDR3 is TGTGCCAGCAGCCTCCGGTTGCAGTACTTC. As protein: CASSLRLQYF.